Below are 10 T cell receptor beta chains sequenced from a single sample in a study of T-cell memory formation after mild COVID-19. Each CDR3 protein is one row after TCRdb ran MiXCR on the 5' RACE reads. The sample lists hundreds of thousands of distinct CDR3 sequences, about 15% seen once, with more than 20% in the top ten. Sequencing was done on a sample of PBMCs or a T cell subset sorted from them (not recorded which). The source is a man in his late teens or twenties who had mild COVID-19 (a few samples of this study predate the infection). Cell type and time point are not known.

V usage is TRBV28 and J usage is TRBJ2-7, with D possibly being TRBD2 (6 bases). The CDR3 sequence is 15 residues long. Germline V gene sequence: CDR1 MDHEN, CDR2 SYDVKM. The CDR3 is CASRRPGTDSHEQYV. DNA of the CDR3: TGTGCCAGCAGGCGCCCCGGGACTGACTCCCACGAGCAGTACGTC.

This clonotype occurred many times. This rearrangement joins TRBV6-6 to TRBJ2-5; unclear D gene. Germline CDR1 reads MNHNY; CDR2 reads SVGAGI (reference sequence). Between the trimmed V and J ends, which lost 6 bases and 2 bases, there was a span of 10 bases. The length of the CDR3 is 13 residues. CDR3 region: CASSRAYQETQYF. DNA for the CDR3: TGTGCCAGCAGCCGGGCCTATCAAGAGACCCAGTACTTC.

This chain links TRBV2 with TRBJ1-5; D is ambiguous. Germline CDR1 and CDR2: SNHLY and FYNNEI. V lost 5 bases and J lost 12, with 14 bases in between. The CDR3 contains 12 residues. The CDR3 coding sequence is TGTGCCAGCAGTAATGACGACCCCGGCCAGCATTTT. It yields the protein CASSNDDPGQHF.

The chain carries TRBV24-1 and TRBJ1-3; no clear D gene. CDR3 size: 14 residues. The germline V gene encodes CDR1 KGHDR and CDR2 SFDVKD. Trimming left V 2 bases short and J 0 bases short, with 4 bases between. This CDR3 is CATSDSVSGNTIYF. The CDR3, as DNA: TGTGCCACCAGTGATTCGGTCTCTGGAAACACCATATATTTT.

V is TRBV15 and J is TRBJ2-1; 9 nucleotides line up with TRBD2. The CDR3 has 16 amino acids. Germline trimming cut 3 bases from V and 0 bases from J; bases unmatched to any gene: 3. CDR1 LNHNV and CDR2 YYDKDF come from the germline V gene (reference sequence). Here the CDR3 DNA reads TGTGCCACCAGCAGCCTTAGCGGGGGCTCCTACAATGAGCAGTTCTTC. Residues: CATSSLSGGSYNEQFF. The whole variable domain, remainder taken from reference TRBV15 and TRBJ2-1, is DAMVIQNPRYQVTQFGKPVTLSCSQTLNHNVMYWYQQKSSQAPKLLFHYYDKDFNNEADTPDNFQSRRPNTSFCFLDIRSPGLGDTAMYLCATSSLSGGSYNEQFFGPGTRLTVL.

The chain has TRBV4-2 and TRBJ1-2, with D hard to call. This CDR3 contains 15 residues. Germline assignment: CDR1 LGHNA and CDR2 YNFKEQ. Trimming left V 1 base short and J 4 bases short, with 13 bases between. CDR3 DNA sequence: TGTGCCAGCAGCCAAGGGAGCGTCGGGAGCTATGGCTACACCTTC. It translates to CASSQGSVGSYGYTF.

The V call is TRBV6-6, the J call TRBJ2-2; 10 bases match TRBD2. Losses at the gene ends were 6 bases for V and 2 bases for J; bases not matched to a gene: 3. The germline V gene has CDR1 MNHNY and CDR2 SVGAGI (reference sequence). This CDR3 is 15 amino acids long. This CDR3 is CASSGTSANTGELFF. The DNA of the CDR3 is TGTGCCAGCAGCGGGACTAGCGCTAACACCGGGGAGCTGTTTTTT.

V and J are TRBV4-3 and TRBJ2-3, with D possibly TRBD1 on 5 matching bases. CDR1 is LGHNA and CDR2 is YSLEER in the germline V gene. The V and J ends lost 0 bases and 2 bases respectively, with 18 bases between them. This CDR3 spans 18 amino acids. The chain's CDR3 is CASSQDLGRPTNTDTQYF. CDR3 in DNA: TGCGCCAGCAGCCAAGATCTGGGGCGGCCTACTAACACAGATACGCAGTATTTT.

This clonotype was counted only a few times. The chain recombines TRBV18 with TRBJ2-3; TRBD2 matches 12 bases. The germline V gene encodes CDR1 KGHSH and CDR2 LQKENI. The CDR3 has 17 amino acids. The junction had 1 base not matched to a gene; V was cut back by 0 bases and J by 0 bases. As DNA, the CDR3 is TGTGCCAGCTCACCACCCCTAGCGGGGGGGAGCACAGATACGCAGTATTTT. It specifies CASSPPLAGGSTDTQYF.

The chain couples TRBV7-9 to TRBJ1-2; 8 bases map to TRBD1. V trimming: 3 bases; J trimming: 6 bases; junction bases outside the gene matches: 3. The V gene's germline CDR1 is SEHNR and CDR2 FQNEAQ (reference sequence). CDR3 length equals 13 residues. CDR3 DNA: TGTGCCAGCAGCTTCAGGGGGCTCGATGGCTACACCTTC. This encodes CASSFRGLDGYTF.